Below, one TCR beta chain is given with its context. This CDR3 comprises 15 residues. V lost 0 bases, J lost 7 bases, and 11 bases lay in between. The germline V gene encodes CDR1 SGDLS and CDR2 YYNGEE. This specimen comes from a study of blood T cell repertoires in COVID-19. Per the original data handling: Scientists estimated how many nucleated cells there were by amplifying reference gene primers. The data were produced by immunoSEQ multiplex PCR, yet TCRdb's version contains in-frame clones alone and is incomplete. D and trimming were read from the DNA, whereas the V and J calls and clone size are those reported in that table. The sample holds approximately 190,000 clones, 84% seen once.

The material sequenced was PBMCs or T cells enriched from blood (not recorded which). This sequence joins TRBV9 and TRBJ1-6, with no clear D. This TCR came from a woman in her 30s who had been exposed to COVID-19. CDR3 DNA: TGTGCCAGCAGCGTAGGCGGGGAGACGAATTCACCCCTCCACTTT. It encodes CASSVGGETNSPLHF.